Following are 23 T cell receptor beta chains from one sample sequenced in a study of cytomegalovirus exposure and HLA in healthy donors. It was with 60 Vbeta and 13 Jbeta primers that the PCR ran. Clones were sequenced by immunoSEQ multiplex PCR, and TCRdb holds only the in-frame ones, with some missing. The repertoire consists of approximately 74,000 clones, with 63% occurring once and the leading ten covering over 5.5%. Sequences were obtained from PBMCs. These receptors were collected from a man younger than 45 in good health and CMV-seropositive.

V and J are TRBV19 and TRBJ2-7, with TRBD1 identical over 7 bases. With 5 bases clipped from V and 3 bases from J, the junction kept 7 bases outside the gene matches. Germline CDR1 is LNHDA and CDR2 is SQIVND (reference sequence). This CDR3 has 14 residues. The CDR3 here is CASSSPGQIYEQYF. The CDR3, as DNA: TGTGCCAGTAGTTCTCCGGGACAGATCTACGAGCAGTACTTC. Using reference TRBV19 and TRBJ2-7 for the parts outside the CDR3, the full variable domain is DGGITQSPKYLFRKEGQNVTLSCEQNLNHDAMYWYRQDPGQGLRLIYYSQIVNDFQKGDIAEGYSVSREKKESFPLTVTSAQKNPTAFYLCASSSPGQIYEQYFGPGTRLTVT.

The J gene is TRBJ2-2, the V gene TRBV19, with TRBD1 matching over 8 bases. There are 14 residues in the CDR3. V was pared by 6 bases and J by 4 bases, with 4 bases of the junction left unmatched. Germline CDR1 reads LNHDA; CDR2 reads SQIVND (reference sequence). The CDR3 protein is CASRGQASTGELFF. The DNA of the CDR3 is TGTGCCAGTAGGGGACAGGCGAGCACCGGGGAGCTGTTTTTT.

Here the CDR3 DNA reads TGTGCCTGGAGTTCCAGCGGGGCCGGGGAGCTGTTTTTT. Amino acids: CAWSSSGAGELFF. The rearrangement uses TRBV30 and TRBJ2-2, with 7 bases fitting TRBD2. V lost 2 bases, J lost 6 bases, and 3 bases stayed unmatched. CDR1 is GTSNPN and CDR2 is SVGIG in the germline V gene (reference sequence). This CDR3 comprises 13 residues.

The chain links TRBV15 to TRBJ2-7; D is perhaps TRBD1 (6 bases). V was cut by 1 base and J by 7 bases, with 20 bases left in between. The CDR3 loop spans 16 amino acids. Germline V CDR1 and CDR2: LNHNV, YYDKDF (reference sequence). The CDR3 region is CATSRVVEAGEREQYF. CDR3 coding DNA: TGTGCCACCAGCAGAGTCGTGGAGGCAGGGGAACGTGAGCAGTACTTC.

The gene calls are TRBV6-5 and TRBJ1-2; TRBD1 is a possible D gene (5 bases). This CDR3 is built from 12 residues. V lost 10 bases, J lost 3 bases, and 12 bases lay in between. Germline lookup yields CDR1 MNHEY and CDR2 SVGAGI. The CDR3 region has the DNA TGTGCCATCAAGGACACAGACTATGGCTACACCTTC. This sequence encodes CAIKDTDYGYTF.

This clone was seen more than once but under ten times. The chain couples TRBV9 to TRBJ1-6; TRBD1 agrees at 8 bases. The CDR3 is made up of 16 amino acids. Germline V gene data show CDR1 as SGDLS and CDR2 as YYNGEE. After removal of 1 base from V and 9 bases from J, the junction contained 9 bases not matched to a gene. CDR3 residues: CASSVQARTGLSPLHF. The CDR3 nucleotides read TGTGCCAGCAGCGTACAAGCGAGGACAGGGCTTTCACCCCTCCACTTT.

This clone qualifies as medium-sized (0.01 to 0.1%). J is TRBJ2-7 and V is TRBV28, with TRBD1 matching over 9 bases. V trimming: 4 bases; J trimming: 0 bases; junction bases outside the gene matches: 4. Germline CDR1 MDHEN, CDR2 SYDVKM. The CDR3 sequence is 15 residues long. CDR3 protein: CASSSGTGISYEQYF. The CDR3 coding sequence is TGTGCCAGCAGTTCCGGGACAGGGATCTCCTACGAGCAGTACTTC. The full variable domain, its missing parts supplied by reference TRBV28 and TRBJ2-7, is DVKVTQSSRYLVKRTGEKVFLECVQDMDHENMFWYRQDPGLGLRLIYFSYDVKMKEKGDIPEGYSVSREKKERFSLILESASTNQTSMYLCASSSGTGISYEQYFGPGTRLTVT.

The chain is built from TRBV5-6 and TRBJ1-4; maybe TRBD1 (5 bases). V lost 0 bases and J 5 bases, leaving 14 bases between the germline ends. The CDR3 is 16 amino acids. CDR1 SGHDT and CDR2 YYEEEE come from the germline V gene. CDR3 sequence (DNA): TGTGCCAGCAGCTTGGCCAGGGTTATAGAAAATGAAAAACTGTTTTTT. Translation gives CASSLARVIENEKLFF.

The V and J genes are TRBV7-2 and TRBJ2-7, with TRBD2 matching 10 bases. The CDR3 extends over 14 amino acids. Germline V lookup: CDR1 SGHTA, CDR2 FQGNSA. J gave up 3 bases and V 2 bases, and 1 base lay outside the gene matches. As DNA, the CDR3 is TGTGCCAGCAGCTTAACTAGCGGGATCTACGAGCAGTACTTC. Residues: CASSLTSGIYEQYF. The whole variable domain, remainder taken from reference TRBV7-2 and TRBJ2-7, is GAGVSQSPSNKVTEKGKDVELRCDPISGHTALYWYRQSLGQGLEFLIYFQGNSAPDKSGLPSDRFSAERTGGSVSTLTIQRTQQEDSAVYLCASSLTSGIYEQYFGPGTRLTVT.

V is TRBV7-6 and J is TRBJ2-5; no clear D gene. Germline values: CDR1 SGHVS, CDR2 FNYEAQ. The V and J ends lost 5 bases and 1 base respectively, with 8 bases between them. The CDR3 is 13 amino acids. The CDR3 bases are TGTGCCAGCAGCCACGACATCCAAGAGACCCAGTACTTC. Its protein is CASSHDIQETQYF.

The rearrangement joins TRBV6-5 to TRBJ2-7, with D possibly TRBD1 on 6 matching bases. The CDR3 sequence is 15 residues long. Germline V gives CDR1 MNHEY, CDR2 SVGAGI. Trimming left V 2 bases short and J 4 bases short, with 15 bases between. For the CDR3, the DNA is TGTGCCAGCAGTTACCCTACAGGGTTAGGATACGAGCAGTACTTC. It yields the protein CASSYPTGLGYEQYF.

In this sample, this clone turned up a few times. This sequence joins TRBV5-6 and TRBJ1-1; D not resolved. Looked up from germline, CDR1 is SGHDT and CDR2 is YYEEEE. The CDR3 length is 12 residues. V was clipped by 2 bases and J by 10 bases, with 12 bases between them. CDR3 sequence (DNA): TGTGCCAGCAGCTTACCTGACATGGGAGCTTTCTTT. Residues: CASSLPDMGAFF. Full variable domain (rest looked up from reference TRBV5-6 and TRBJ1-1): DAGVTQSPTHLIKTRGQQVTLRCSPKSGHDTVSWYQQALGQGPQFIFQYYEEEERQRGNFPDRFSGHQFPNYSSELNVNALLLGDSALYLCASSLPDMGAFFGQGTRLTVV.

The chain carries TRBV10-3 and TRBJ2-5; D might be TRBD1 (6 bases). Trimming cost V 6 bases and J 3 bases, with 14 bases left between them. This CDR3 spans 14 amino acids. Germline loops: CDR1 ENHRY, CDR2 SYGVKD. CDR3 protein: CAISRGQTEETQYF. For the CDR3, the DNA is TGTGCCATCAGCCGGGGACAAACTGAAGAGACCCAGTACTTC.

The chain combines TRBV28 with TRBJ1-2, with D tentatively TRBD1 (5 bases). Per germline, CDR1 MDHEN and CDR2 SYDVKM. The CDR3 extends over 14 amino acids. The V end was cut by 3 bases, the J end by 3 bases, with 11 bases between. The DNA of the CDR3 is TGTGCCAGCAGTTTTGGTCAGGGCGACTATGGCTACACCTTC. Residues: CASSFGQGDYGYTF.

CDR3 nucleotides: TGTGCCAGCAGCCCCTACCGGGGGCGGGAGTACAATGAGCAGTTCTTC. Translating gives CASSPYRGREYNEQFF. The chain employs TRBV11-3 and TRBJ2-1; D perhaps matches TRBD2 (7 bases). The length of the CDR3 is 16 residues. V was shortened by 5 bases and J by 4 bases, with 18 bases between the two germline ends. From germline, CDR1 is SGHNT and CDR2 YENEEA. The entire variable domain, with the rest obtained from reference TRBV11-3 and TRBJ2-1, is as follows: EAGVVQSPRYKIIEKKQPVAFWCNPISGHNTLYWYLQNLGQGPELLIRYENEEAVDDSQLPKDRFSAERLKGVDSTLKIQPAELGDSAVYLCASSPYRGREYNEQFFGPGTRLTVL.

The chain uses TRBV19 and TRBJ1-5, with no clear D. Germline assignment: CDR1 LNHDA and CDR2 SQIVND (reference sequence). Trimming took off 5 bases at V and 1 base at J, with 12 bases between the two ends. This CDR3 is 15 amino acids long. The DNA of the CDR3 is TGTGCCAGTAGTGAGGAGGGTTGGAGCAATCAGCCCCAGCATTTT. This translates into CASSEEGWSNQPQHF.

The chain employs TRBV28 and TRBJ2-2; 8 nucleotides line up with TRBD2. V was clipped by 6 bases and J by 5 bases; unmatched bases: 11. Germline-derived CDR1 and CDR2 are MDHEN and SYDVKM. This CDR3 spans 16 amino acids. CDR3 nucleotides: TGTGCCAGCAGCTTGGCCGCGGGGGGCGGAACCGGGGAGCTGTTTTTT. This encodes CASSLAAGGGTGELFF. The whole variable domain, remainder taken from reference TRBV28 and TRBJ2-2, is DVKVTQSSRYLVKRTGEKVFLECVQDMDHENMFWYRQDPGLGLRLIYFSYDVKMKEKGDIPEGYSVSREKKERFSLILESASTNQTSMYLCASSLAAGGGTGELFFGEGSRLTVL.

CDR3 loop: CASSPRWTGVEKLFF. The CDR3 bases are TGTGCCAGCAGCCCTAGGTGGACAGGGGTTGAAAAACTGTTTTTT. The chain recombines TRBV7-6 with TRBJ1-4, with 9 bases matching TRBD1. Germline CDR1 reads SGHVS; CDR2 reads FNYEAQ. J gave up 7 bases and V 5 bases, and 8 bases lay outside the gene matches. The CDR3 consists of 15 residues.

The chain employs TRBV5-1 and TRBJ1-5; 8 positions match TRBD1. V was clipped by 5 bases and J by 1 base; unmatched bases: 5. Germline assignment: CDR1 SGHRS and CDR2 YFSETQ. The CDR3 totals 15 residues. DNA for the CDR3: TGCGCCAGCAGGGCGACAGGGGAGAGCAATCAGCCCCAGCATTTT. Amino acids: CASRATGESNQPQHF.

A single count supports this clone. The V gene is TRBV29-1, the J gene TRBJ2-4; 8 bases are shared with TRBD2. With 5 bases clipped from V and 2 bases from J, the junction kept 14 bases outside the gene matches. The CDR3 length is 17 residues. The germline gives CDR1 SQVTM, CDR2 ANQGSEA. The CDR3 nucleotides read TGCAGCGTTTGGGTAGCGGGATATTTCGAACCCAAAAACATTCAGTACTTC. This sequence encodes CSVWVAGYFEPKNIQYF.

The chain couples TRBV6-6 to TRBJ2-3; D possibly corresponds to TRBD2 (5 bases). This CDR3 region has 15 residues. The V gene's germline CDR1 is MNHNY and CDR2 SVGAGI (reference sequence). V was cut by 0 bases and J by 2 bases, with 9 bases left in between. This CDR3 is CASSYSGENTDTQYF. DNA of the CDR3: TGTGCCAGCAGTTACTCCGGGGAAAACACAGATACGCAGTATTTT.

This clone was detected once. The DNA of the CDR3 is TGCGCCAGCAGCCAAGCGACCGGGACTAGCGGCACAGATACGCAGTATTTT. Protein product: CASSQATGTSGTDTQYF. The V gene is TRBV4-3, the J gene TRBJ2-3; TRBD2 matches 10 bases. From germline, CDR1 is LGHNA and CDR2 YSLEER. V shed 1 base and J 1 base; nucleotides not matched to a gene: 5. The CDR3 runs to 17 residues.

The rearrangement joins TRBV28 to TRBJ1-1; 8 bases are a match to TRBD1. V lost 2 bases and J lost 4; bases outside the gene matches: 0. In germline, CDR1 is MDHEN, CDR2 SYDVKM. CDR3 length: 13 residues. CDR3 region: CASSLTGGTEAFF. The CDR3 DNA is TGTGCCAGCAGTTTAACAGGGGGCACTGAAGCTTTCTTT.